This is a list of T cell receptor beta chains from one sample in a study of T cells in Graves' hyperthyroidism and ophthalmopathy. TCRdb processed the multiplex PCR reads anew with MiXCR; each CDR3 protein has one entry. This table has around 450,000 distinct CDR3 sequences, roughly an eighth appearing once. The sequenced sample consisted of blood. Receptors originate from a woman between 18 and 30 years old with Graves' hyperthyroidism. Both conserved end residues are part of each CDR3. D genes are given only for firm matches. Clone sizes are given selectively: once, few, many, or a class where the clone is expanded.

V: TRBV29-1; J: TRBJ1-5; size: many; D: -; CDR3: CSVAGANQPQHF; DNA: TGCAGCGTTGCAGGGGCGAATCAGCCCCAGCATTTT
V: TRBV3-1; J: TRBJ1-2; size: many; D: TRBD1; CDR3: CASSQRTGEGYTF; DNA: TGTGCCAGCAGCCAAAGGACAGGGGAGGGGTACACCTTC
V: TRBV9; J: TRBJ1-6; size: few; D: -; CDR3: CASSVDTNSPLHF; DNA: TGTGCCAGCAGCGTAGACACGAATTCACCCCTCCACTTT
V: TRBV6-1; J: TRBJ2-7; size: many; D: -; CDR3: CASLGQGNYEQYF; DNA: TGTGCCAGCTTAGGGCAGGGAAACTACGAGCAGTACTTC
V: TRBV10-3; J: TRBJ1-1; size: many; D: TRBD1; CDR3: CATNRGTNLNTEAFF; DNA: TGTGCCACAAACAGGGGTACCAACTTGAACACTGAAGCTTTCTTT
V: TRBV28; J: TRBJ2-3; size: many; D: TRBD2; CDR3: CASSSIAGTSGQSTDTQYF; DNA: TGTGCCAGCAGTTCCATCGCCGGGACTAGCGGACAATCCACAGATACGCAGTATTTT
V: TRBV15; J: TRBJ1-5; size: many; D: TRBD1; CDR3: CATSRTGRGEPQHF; DNA: TGTGCCACCAGCAGGACAGGGCGAGGTGAGCCCCAGCATTTT
V: TRBV18; J: TRBJ2-7; size: many; D: -; CDR3: CASSPPTVYEQYF; DNA: TGTGCCAGCTCACCCCCGACAGTCTACGAGCAGTACTTC
V: TRBV27; J: TRBJ2-3; size: many; D: -; CDR3: CASTIRGGGYTDTQYF; DNA: TGTGCCAGCACTATTAGGGGAGGGGGGTACACAGATACGCAGTATTTT
V: TRBV20-1; J: TRBJ1-4; size: -; D: -; CDR3: CSASRWATNEKLFF; DNA: TGCAGTGCTAGTCGTTGGGCAACTAATGAAAAACTGTTTTTT
V: TRBV6-1; J: TRBJ2-3; size: many; D: -; CDR3: CASSEDPVSTDTQYF; DNA: TGTGCCAGCAGTGAAGACCCAGTTAGCACAGATACGCAGTATTTT
V: TRBV28; J: TRBJ2-1; size: many; D: TRBD1; CDR3: CASSLYGTANTYNEQFF; DNA: TGTGCCAGCAGTTTATACGGGACAGCGAATACATACAATGAGCAGTTCTTC
V: TRBV30; J: TRBJ1-1; size: many; D: TRBD1; CDR3: CARGQGGAEAFF; DNA: TGTGCCAGGGGACAGGGCGGCGCTGAAGCTTTCTTT
V: TRBV12-3/TRBV12-4; J: TRBJ1-1; size: many; D: -; CDR3: CASSYDTSRAEAFF; DNA: TGTGCCAGCAGTTACGACACCTCGAGGGCTGAAGCTTTCTTT
V: TRBV15; J: TRBJ2-4; size: -; D: -; CDR3: CATSEGGNIQYF; DNA: TGTGCCACCAGCGAGGGGGGAAACATTCAGTACTTC
V: TRBV6-1; J: TRBJ1-1; size: many; D: -; CDR3: CASSERPQARNTEAFF; DNA: TGTGCCAGCAGTGAACGTCCGCAGGCCCGGAACACTGAAGCTTTCTTT
V: TRBV5-1; J: TRBJ2-1; size: many; D: TRBD1; CDR3: CASSGSGGVWNEQFF; DNA: TGCGCCAGCAGCGGTTCAGGGGGCGTGTGGAATGAGCAGTTCTTC
V: TRBV7-3; J: TRBJ2-3; size: many; D: -; CDR3: CASSLSGIGTDTQYF; DNA: TGTGCCAGCAGCTTAAGCGGGATTGGCACAGATACGCAGTATTTT
V: TRBV6-5; J: TRBJ2-7; size: few; D: -; CDR3: CASSYGGKAYEQYF; DNA: TGTGCCAGCAGTTATGGAGGAAAAGCCTACGAGCAGTACTTC
V: TRBV7-9; J: TRBJ2-1; size: many; D: TRBD2; CDR3: CASSSSGTSDEQFF; DNA: TGTGCCAGCAGCTCAAGCGGGACCTCCGATGAGCAGTTCTTC
V: TRBV7-9; J: TRBJ1-1; size: many; D: -; CDR3: CASSPWAKKAVAFF; DNA: TGTGCCAGCAGCCCCTGGGCCAAAAAGGCGGTGGCTTTCTTT
V: TRBV12-3/TRBV12-4; J: TRBJ2-7; size: many; D: TRBD2; CDR3: CASSPSGSGAYEQYF; DNA: TGTGCCAGCAGTCCTAGCGGGAGTGGGGCCTACGAGCAGTACTTC
V: TRBV27; J: TRBJ2-7; size: many; D: TRBD1; CDR3: CASSRGNRGPSSYEQYF; DNA: TGTGCCAGCAGCCGAGGAAACAGGGGCCCAAGCTCCTACGAGCAGTACTTC
V: TRBV28; J: TRBJ1-4; size: -; D: -; CDR3: CAGASRVRTTEKLFF; DNA: TGTGCCGGCGCCTCGCGTGTGAGAACTACCGAAAAACTGTTTTTT
V: TRBV28; J: TRBJ1-5; size: many; D: TRBD1; CDR3: CASSLAGQGTYQPQHF; DNA: TGTGCCAGCAGTTTAGCGGGACAGGGGACTTATCAGCCCCAGCATTTT
V: TRBV12-3/TRBV12-4; J: TRBJ2-2; size: many; D: -; CDR3: CASTRLAGELFF; DNA: TGTGCCAGCACCCGTTTGGCCGGGGAGCTGTTTTTT
V: TRBV6-1; J: TRBJ2-5; size: -; D: TRBD1; CDR3: CASSFSSDRDQETQYF; DNA: TGTGCCAGCAGTTTCTCCTCGGACAGGGACCAAGAGACCCAGTACTTC
V: TRBV27; J: TRBJ2-3; size: -; D: -; CDR3: CASSLVGATQYF; DNA: TGTGCCAGCAGTTTGGTGGGGGCTACGCAGTATTTT
V: TRBV2; J: TRBJ2-3; size: -; D: -; CDR3: CASSLRAPGDTQYF; DNA: TGTGCCAGCAGCCTCCGAGCCCCAGGTGATACGCAGTATTTT
V: TRBV19; J: TRBJ1-3; size: few; D: -; CDR3: CASSLGTSGSGNTIYF; DNA: TGTGCCAGTAGTCTCGGGACCTCAGGCTCTGGAAACACCATATATTTT
V: TRBV20-1; J: TRBJ2-1; size: few; D: TRBD1; CDR3: CSATGQGAWVNEQFF; DNA: TGCAGTGCGACGGGACAGGGGGCGTGGGTCAATGAGCAGTTCTTC
V: TRBV11-2; J: TRBJ2-3; size: many; D: -; CDR3: CASSPPRLAPTDTQYF; DNA: TGTGCCAGCAGCCCGCCGCGTTTGGCGCCAACAGATACGCAGTATTTT
V: TRBV14; J: TRBJ2-5; size: -; D: TRBD1; CDR3: CASSSNRGRETQYF; DNA: TGTGCCAGCAGCTCAAACAGGGGTCGGGAGACCCAGTACTTC
V: TRBV20-1; J: TRBJ1-5; size: many; D: -; CDR3: CSAGETQGNQPQHF; DNA: TGCAGTGCCGGAGAGACACAGGGTAATCAGCCCCAGCATTTT
V: TRBV7-3; J: TRBJ2-3; size: few; D: -; CDR3: CASSPRLGDTQYF; DNA: TGTGCCAGCAGCCCCCGTTTGGGGGATACGCAGTATTTT
V: TRBV29-1; J: TRBJ1-1; size: few; D: -; CDR3: CSVEIQGNTEAFF; DNA: TGCAGCGTTGAGATACAGGGGAACACTGAAGCTTTCTTT
V: TRBV11-2; J: TRBJ1-4; size: -; D: -; CDR3: CASSSRLGEKLFF; DNA: TGTGCCAGCAGCTCTCGGCTTGGTGAAAAACTGTTTTTT
V: TRBV20-1; J: TRBJ2-7; size: -; D: -; CDR3: CSARGRRYEQYF; DNA: TGCAGTGCTAGGGGGCGGCGCTACGAGCAGTACTTC
V: TRBV4-3; J: TRBJ1-2; size: many; D: -; CDR3: CASSQDRGSLYGYTF; DNA: TGCGCCAGCAGCCAAGATAGGGGGAGCCTCTATGGCTACACCTTC
V: TRBV11-2; J: TRBJ2-3; size: many; D: TRBD1; CDR3: CASSFTGQGALDTQYF; DNA: TGTGCCAGCAGCTTCACGGGACAGGGGGCGTTAGATACGCAGTATTTT
V: TRBV6-2/TRBV6-3; J: TRBJ1-4; size: -; D: -; CDR3: CASSDGRPNEKLFF; DNA: TGTGCCAGCAGCGACGGACGGCCTAATGAAAAACTGTTTTTT
V: TRBV10-3; J: TRBJ1-5; size: many; D: -; CDR3: CAISESEGQPQHF; DNA: TGTGCCATCAGTGAGTCCGAAGGGCAGCCCCAGCATTTT
V: TRBV7-2; J: TRBJ2-7; size: -; D: TRBD2; CDR3: CARPLAAFRQSSSYEQYF; DNA: TGTGCCCGACCACTAGCGGCGTTCAGACAGAGCTCCTCCTACGAGCAGTACTTC
V: TRBV30; J: TRBJ2-4; size: -; D: TRBD1; CDR3: CAWSRDRVSAKNIQYF; DNA: TGTGCCTGGTCTAGGGACAGGGTGTCGGCCAAAAACATTCAGTACTTC
V: TRBV12-5; J: TRBJ2-2; size: -; D: TRBD2; CDR3: CASGFLAGGVTGELFF; DNA: TGTGCTAGTGGTTTCCTAGCGGGAGGGGTAACCGGGGAGCTGTTTTTT
V: TRBV15; J: TRBJ2-2; size: -; D: -; CDR3: CATGRFQANTGELFF; DNA: TGTGCCACCGGACGATTCCAGGCCAACACCGGGGAGCTGTTTTTT
V: TRBV20-1; J: TRBJ2-1; size: -; D: TRBD2; CDR3: CSAVWGGWNGQFF; DNA: TGCAGTGCGGTCTGGGGGGGGTGGAATGGGCAGTTCTTC
V: TRBV4-1; J: TRBJ1-1; size: many; D: TRBD1; CDR3: CASSRPWDRDRGGGTEAFF; DNA: TGCGCCAGCAGCCGGCCTTGGGACCGGGACAGGGGTGGAGGAACTGAAGCTTTCTTT
V: TRBV28; J: TRBJ1-2; size: many; D: -; CDR3: CASSSPLVGGPSYGYTF; DNA: TGTGCCAGCAGTTCCCCCCTCGTGGGGGGGCCTAGCTATGGCTACACCTTC
V: TRBV11-2; J: TRBJ2-2; size: many; D: -; CDR3: CASSLVSGDTGELFF; DNA: TGTGCCAGCAGCTTGGTCTCAGGGGACACCGGGGAGCTGTTTTTT
V: TRBV12-5; J: TRBJ2-6; size: many; D: -; CDR3: CASHGRGTGANVLTF; DNA: TGTGCTAGTCATGGGCGGGGAACTGGGGCCAACGTCCTGACTTTC
V: TRBV7-6; J: TRBJ2-6; size: many; D: -; CDR3: CASSSRISGANVLTF; DNA: TGTGCCAGCAGCTCTCGGATATCTGGGGCCAACGTCCTGACTTTC
V: TRBV27; J: TRBJ2-7; size: many; D: -; CDR3: CASSFAGGPYEQYF; DNA: TGTGCCAGCAGTTTTGCAGGCGGGCCCTACGAGCAGTACTTC
V: TRBV6-1; J: TRBJ2-3; size: -; D: TRBD2; CDR3: CASSLAGGGYSTDTQYF; DNA: TGTGCCAGCAGTCTAGCGGGAGGGGGCTATAGCACAGATACGCAGTATTTT
V: TRBV2; J: TRBJ2-1; size: few; D: -; CDR3: CASSELANTQFF; DNA: TGTGCCAGCAGTGAACTAGCGAACACACAGTTCTTC
V: TRBV7-3; J: TRBJ2-1; size: -; D: TRBD2; CDR3: CASSSVAGTQDNEQFF; DNA: TGTGCCAGCAGCTCCGTAGCGGGAACACAGGATAATGAGCAGTTCTTC
V: TRBV7-9; J: TRBJ2-3; size: many; D: -; CDR3: CASSLFGSWDGTRTDTQYF; DNA: TGTGCCAGCAGCTTATTCGGATCATGGGACGGGACCCGCACAGATACGCAGTATTTT
V: TRBV7-2; J: TRBJ2-1; size: many; D: TRBD2; CDR3: CASSLGRLAGAIDNEQFF; DNA: TGTGCCAGCAGCTTAGGACGACTAGCGGGAGCGATCGACAATGAGCAGTTCTTC
V: TRBV11-3; J: TRBJ1-5; size: few; D: -; CDR3: CASSFSLRAPGDQPQHF; DNA: TGTGCCAGCAGCTTTAGTCTAAGGGCTCCAGGAGATCAGCCCCAGCATTTT
V: TRBV12-3/TRBV12-4; J: TRBJ1-5; size: many; D: TRBD1; CDR3: CASRTGINQPQHF; DNA: TGTGCCAGCAGGACAGGGATCAATCAGCCCCAGCATTTT